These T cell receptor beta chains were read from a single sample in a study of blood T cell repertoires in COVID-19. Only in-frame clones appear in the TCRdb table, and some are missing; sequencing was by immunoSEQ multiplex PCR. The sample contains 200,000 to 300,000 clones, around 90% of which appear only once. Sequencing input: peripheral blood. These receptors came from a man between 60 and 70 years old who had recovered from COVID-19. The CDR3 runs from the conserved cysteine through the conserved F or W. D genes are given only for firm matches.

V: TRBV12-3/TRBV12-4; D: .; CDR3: CASSFSNSPLHF
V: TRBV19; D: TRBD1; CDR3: CASSILWVNKDRTALHF
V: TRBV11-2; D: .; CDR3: CASSYSSYEQYF
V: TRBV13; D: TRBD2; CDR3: CASSLGGLAVNTGELFF
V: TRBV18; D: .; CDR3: CASSPGENYGYTF
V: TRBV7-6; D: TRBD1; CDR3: CASSLGPPGTGGMTDTQYF
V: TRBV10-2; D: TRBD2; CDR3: CASRETSGGTPDTQYF
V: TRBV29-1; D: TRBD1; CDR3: CSAVGQADTEAFF
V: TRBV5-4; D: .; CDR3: CASSPSRAGGLGVTEAFF
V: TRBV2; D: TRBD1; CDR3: CASSFGQVGTDTQYF
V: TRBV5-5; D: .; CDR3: CASSRSQGTDTQYF
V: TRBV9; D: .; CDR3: CASSPRGGVGANQYF
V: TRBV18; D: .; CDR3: CASSPGQTSNQPQHF
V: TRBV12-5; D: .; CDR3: CASGLPTGDEKLFF
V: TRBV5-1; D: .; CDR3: CASSHRDRNYGYTF
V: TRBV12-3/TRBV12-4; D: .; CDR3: CASSLSVNEKLFF
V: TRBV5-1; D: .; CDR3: CASRPSAGDTEAFF
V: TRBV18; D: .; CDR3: CASSGQPNTEAFF
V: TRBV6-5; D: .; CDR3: CASSPGGDTEAFF
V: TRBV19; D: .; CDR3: CASVTPGVLNYGYTF
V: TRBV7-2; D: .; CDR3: CASSARTVGDEKLFF
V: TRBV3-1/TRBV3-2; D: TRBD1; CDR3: CASSQGLGTEYGYTF
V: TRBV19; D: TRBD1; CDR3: CASTRGEVTEAFF
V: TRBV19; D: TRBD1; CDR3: CASSPGQGSSYNSPLHF
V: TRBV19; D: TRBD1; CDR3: CASSTGQDNEQFF
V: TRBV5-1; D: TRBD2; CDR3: CASSHSGGGYNEQFF
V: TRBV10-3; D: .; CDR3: CAISEDGRSNQPQHF
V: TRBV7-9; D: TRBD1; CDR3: CASSPGQDNYGYTF
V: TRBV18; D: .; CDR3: CASSPGIGNQPQHF
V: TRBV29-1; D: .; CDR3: CSVTRGGTEAFF
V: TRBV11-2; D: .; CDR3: CASSVQGEKLFF
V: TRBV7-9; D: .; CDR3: CASSMTVPSSTDTQYF
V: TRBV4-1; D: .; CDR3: CASSQDPPGYEQYF
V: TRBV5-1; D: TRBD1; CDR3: CASSFETGLGYGYTF
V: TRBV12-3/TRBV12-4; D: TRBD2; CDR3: CATTSRGGGEQFF
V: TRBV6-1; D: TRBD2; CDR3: CASSGLLVAGTIYNEQFF
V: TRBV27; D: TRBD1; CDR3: CASSSGLQGDNSPLHF
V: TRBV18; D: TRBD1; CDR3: CASSPDRGRYGYTF
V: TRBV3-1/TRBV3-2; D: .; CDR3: CASSQGGTLSPLHF
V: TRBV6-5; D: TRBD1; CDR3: CASRAGTGTYNEQFF
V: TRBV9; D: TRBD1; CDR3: CASSVGTGGFYEQYF
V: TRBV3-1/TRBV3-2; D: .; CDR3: CASSQLERGYTF
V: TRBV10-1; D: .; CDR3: CASSESGGFGNTGELFF
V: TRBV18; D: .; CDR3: CASSPLGGPFYGYTF
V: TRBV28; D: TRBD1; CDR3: CASRGSTGGSSPLHF
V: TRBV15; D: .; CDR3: CATSRASPGVSTQYF
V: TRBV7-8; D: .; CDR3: CASTPRGGPLWNTEAFF
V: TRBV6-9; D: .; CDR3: CASSSTVTDTQYF